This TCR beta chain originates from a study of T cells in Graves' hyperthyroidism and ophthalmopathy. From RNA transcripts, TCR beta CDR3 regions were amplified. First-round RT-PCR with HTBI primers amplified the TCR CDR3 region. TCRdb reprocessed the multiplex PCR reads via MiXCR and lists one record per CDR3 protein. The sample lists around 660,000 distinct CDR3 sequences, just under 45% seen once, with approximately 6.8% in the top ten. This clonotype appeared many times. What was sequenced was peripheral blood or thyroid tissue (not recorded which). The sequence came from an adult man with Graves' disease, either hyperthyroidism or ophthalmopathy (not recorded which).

The CDR3 region has the DNA TGTGCCAGCAGACGACAGGGAGATGGCTACACCTTC. This sequence encodes CASRRQGDGYTF. This chain uses TRBV6-1 with TRBJ1-2; 7 bases map to TRBD1. Germline-derived CDR1 and CDR2 are MNHNS and SASEGT. After removal of 6 bases from V and 6 bases from J, the junction contained 4 bases not matched to a gene. The CDR3 consists of 12 residues.